This is a list of T cell receptor beta chains from one sample in a study of T-cell memory formation after mild COVID-19. TCRdb reprocessed the 5' RACE reads via MiXCR and lists one record per CDR3 protein. The table has about 260,000 distinct CDR3 sequences, around 16% seen once. The sample comprised PBMCs or a T cell subset sorted from them (not recorded which). These receptor sequences come from a young man who had mild COVID-19 (a few samples of this study predate the infection). Cell type and time point are not known. Each CDR3 is given with its conserved first and last residue. D genes are given only for firm matches. For some rows the clone size is stated as once, few or many, or as a class when expanded; others skip it.

j_call v_call clone_size d_call cdr3_nt cdr3_aa
TRBJ2-3 TRBV7-3 - TRBD2 TGTGCCAGCAGCCCGGCAGCGGGGGGCACAGATACGCAGTATTTT CASSPAAGGTDTQYF
TRBJ2-3 TRBV7-8 few TRBD2 TGTGCCAGCAGCTTAGTAGCGGGGGGTTACCTTAGCACAGATACGCAGTATTTT CASSLVAGGYLSTDTQYF
TRBJ2-3 TRBV7-3 - - TGTGCCAGCAGCTCGGGACGCGGGGGCACAGATACGCAGTATTTT CASSSGRGGTDTQYF
TRBJ2-5 TRBV7-2 - TRBD1 TGTGCCAGCAGCAAATTGGACAGGGTAGGCGAGACCCAGTACTTC CASSKLDRVGETQYF
TRBJ1-2 TRBV7-2 - - TGTGCCAGCAGCCCCGGGGCTGAAAGTCGGGGCTACACCTTC CASSPGAESRGYTF
TRBJ2-2 TRBV7-9 few TRBD1 TGTGCCAGCAGCCAACTAGGACAGGGTTCCGGGGAGCTGTTTTTT CASSQLGQGSGELFF
TRBJ2-1 TRBV6-2/TRBV6-3 many - TGTGCCACCAGGTGGGCGGGGGCGTCCTACAATGAGCAGTTCTTC CATRWAGASYNEQFF
TRBJ1-6 TRBV29-1 - TRBD1 TGCAGCGCCAAGACAGGGTGGAATTCACCCCTCCACTTT CSAKTGWNSPLHF
TRBJ2-2 TRBV6-5 - TRBD2 TGTGCCAGCAGTTACTCCCTCGTTGTAGCGGGGGTAACCGGGGAGCTGTTTTTT CASSYSLVVAGVTGELFF
TRBJ2-5 TRBV7-2 few TRBD2 TGTGCCAGCAGCTCACTAGCGGGGGCCAAAGAGACCCAGTACTTC CASSSLAGAKETQYF
TRBJ1-1 TRBV2 - - TGTGCCAGCAGTAAAGTTGCTACGCCGCTCCACGCTTTCTTT CASSKVATPLHAFF
TRBJ1-1 TRBV9 - - TGTGCCAGCAGCGTCGTTTTGGGGGCCTGCACTGAAGCTTTCTTT CASSVVLGACTEAFF
TRBJ2-3 TRBV5-1 few - TGCGCCAGCAGCTTCAACAGGGTCACGACAGATACGCAGTATTTT CASSFNRVTTDTQYF
TRBJ1-6 TRBV4-1 - - TGCGCCAGCAGCCAAGCGGTACAGGAGGCCAATTCACCCCTCCACTTT CASSQAVQEANSPLHF
TRBJ1-6 TRBV7-2 few TRBD1 TGTGCCAGCAGCTTCATCGGGACAGCGTCACCCCTCCACTTT CASSFIGTASPLHF
TRBJ1-2 TRBV4-1 - TRBD1 TGCGCCAGCAGCCCTCCCGGGACAGACTATGGCTACACCTTC CASSPPGTDYGYTF
TRBJ1-3 TRBV20-1 - - TGCAGTGCAAAGGTGTTAGGGGCGGCTGGAAACACCATATATTTT CSAKVLGAAGNTIYF
TRBJ2-7 TRBV20-1 - TRBD1 TGCAGTGCTCCCCAAGGGGGCAGGGAGAGTCACGAGCAGTACTTC CSAPQGGRESHEQYF
TRBJ2-7 TRBV5-1 - - TGCGCCAGCAGCGAGGAAGGGGGGATATACGAGCAGTACTTC CASSEEGGIYEQYF
TRBJ2-5 TRBV4-1 few - TGCGCCAGCAGCCCCAGGTCCTCGACGATGGGGGAAGAGACCCAGTACTTC CASSPRSSTMGEETQYF
TRBJ1-4 TRBV29-1 few - TGCAGCGTCATACAGGGTATTCGGGACGAAAAACTGTTTTTT CSVIQGIRDEKLFF
TRBJ2-7 TRBV11-2 many TRBD2 TGTGCCAGCAGCTTGAACCCTAGCGGGGGGGCCGGTGAGCAGTACTTC CASSLNPSGGAGEQYF
TRBJ2-1 TRBV6-5 few - TGTGCCAGCAGTCCGAACTCCCAGGATGAGCAGTTCTTC CASSPNSQDEQFF
TRBJ1-5 TRBV10-3 few - TGTGCCATCAGACCCCGGTGGGGTAACGAAGATAGCAATCAGCCCCAGCATTTT CAIRPRWGNEDSNQPQHF
TRBJ2-7 TRBV7-2 - - TGTGCCAGCAGCTTAGCAACAGGGTCGGGTCAGTCCAACGAGCAGTACTTC CASSLATGSGQSNEQYF
TRBJ2-5 TRBV19 - - TGTGCCAGTAGTGCCCAGGGATCCTTAGAGACCCAGTACTTC CASSAQGSLETQYF
TRBJ2-7 TRBV5-6 few - TGTGCCAGCACCATGATTGGGGGGAGCGGCTACGAGCAGTACTTC CASTMIGGSGYEQYF
TRBJ2-1 TRBV7-8 - - TGTGCCAGCAGCTTAGCGCAGGGGCCCAACTACAATGAGCAGTTCTTC CASSLAQGPNYNEQFF
TRBJ1-6 TRBV25-1 - TRBD1 TGTGCCAGCAGTGTCGGACAGGGGAATTCACCCCTCCACTTT CASSVGQGNSPLHF
TRBJ1-1 TRBV19 - - TGTGCCAGTAAGGTCCCAGGCGGCACTGAAGCTTTCTTT CASKVPGGTEAFF
TRBJ2-4 TRBV7-2 many - TGTGCCAGCAGCTTCTTCGGGGGGCTAGCCAAAAACATTCAGTACTTC CASSFFGGLAKNIQYF
TRBJ2-3 TRBV4-1 - - TGCGCCAGCAGCCAAGAAGGGAGCCCTAACACAGATACGCAGTATTTT CASSQEGSPNTDTQYF
TRBJ2-3 TRBV20-1 - - TGCAGTGCTAGAGATCACGGTAGGGCGCAGTATTTT CSARDHGRAQYF
TRBJ1-4 TRBV4-3 few TRBD1 TGCGCCAGCAGCCGGGGACAGGGAGGGGAGTGGGATGAAAAACTGTTTTTT CASSRGQGGEWDEKLFF
TRBJ2-7 TRBV7-9 - TRBD2 TGTGCCAGCAGCTTATCAGCGGGGCGATCATCGGGCATCGCGCAGTACTTC CASSLSAGRSSGIAQYF
TRBJ2-3 TRBV12-3/TRBV12-4 - - TGTGCCAGCGGGCAGGGTAGGGCAGATACGCAGTATTTT CASGQGRADTQYF
TRBJ1-5 TRBV4-1 few - TGCGCCAGCAGCCAAGATCTAGACCTTTACAATCAGCCCCAGCATTTT CASSQDLDLYNQPQHF
TRBJ1-2 TRBV4-3 few TRBD1 TGCGCCAGCAGCCAAGAATGGGCAGGGGGAACTAACTATGGCTACACCTTC CASSQEWAGGTNYGYTF
TRBJ2-7 TRBV2 many - TGTGCCAGCAGTGAAACAGGGTCCTACGGGCAGTACTTC CASSETGSYGQYF
TRBJ1-2 TRBV7-9 - TRBD1 TGTGCCAGCAGCGAAGGGACAGGGGGCGGCGGCTACACCTTC CASSEGTGGGGYTF
TRBJ2-5 TRBV2 - - TGTGCCAGCAGCTGGACCCAAAAAGAGACCCAGTACTTC CASSWTQKETQYF
TRBJ2-1 TRBV28 few - TGTGCCAGCAGTACAACGATGGCGCAGTATGAGCAGTTCTTC CASSTTMAQYEQFF
TRBJ1-1 TRBV7-2 - - TGTGCCAGCAGCTTAGAGGCGGGGAAGAACACTGAAGCTTTCTTT CASSLEAGKNTEAFF
TRBJ2-5 TRBV30 - - TGTGCCTGGAGTGTACTTTCCCGGGAAGAGACCCAGTACTTC CAWSVLSREETQYF
TRBJ1-5 TRBV12-3/TRBV12-4 - - TGTGCCAGCAGCACCAATAGCAATCAGCCCCAGCATTTT CASSTNSNQPQHF
TRBJ1-2 TRBV5-1 - - TGCGCCAGCAGCCCAGGGGTGAATGGGGGGCTTGGCTACACCTTC CASSPGVNGGLGYTF
TRBJ2-7 TRBV4-1 - - TGCGCCAGCAGCCAAGGGGCAGGGGTTCTTGGCGAGCAGTACTTC CASSQGAGVLGEQYF
TRBJ2-3 TRBV20-1 few TRBD1 TGCAGTGGACAGGGTGGCACAGATACGCAGTATTTT CSGQGGTDTQYF
TRBJ1-2 TRBV6-1 - - TGTGCCAGCAGTGAATTCCACAGTTTGAACTATGGCTACACCTTC CASSEFHSLNYGYTF
TRBJ2-3 TRBV11-2 many TRBD2 TGTGCCAGCAGCTTAGGGACTAGCGGGGGAGATACGCAGTATTTT CASSLGTSGGDTQYF
TRBJ1-2 TRBV18 - - TGTGCCAGCTCACCAACTAGAGGACAGCTCTATGGCTACACCTTC CASSPTRGQLYGYTF
TRBJ2-3 TRBV7-2 - TRBD2 TGTGCCAGCAGCTTATACACTCGACTAGCGGGCCCTGGGGGGACAGATACGCAGTATTTT CASSLYTRLAGPGGTDTQYF
TRBJ2-1 TRBV4-2 - TRBD2 TGTGCCAGCAGCCAAGCAGCGGGGGGTAATGAGCAGTTCTTC CASSQAAGGNEQFF
TRBJ2-1 TRBV6-4 - - TGTGCCAGCAGTACCACCTGGAGAGATGAGCAGTTCTTC CASSTTWRDEQFF
TRBJ2-2 TRBV7-9 many - TGTGCCAGCAGCCTATCCGGGGAGCTGTTTTTT CASSLSGELFF
TRBJ1-5 TRBV5-1 - - TGCGCCAGCAGTCACAGGGAACAACAGCCCCAGCATTTT CASSHREQQPQHF
TRBJ2-3 TRBV6-5 few - TGTGCCAGCGCCCTACTAGTGAGCACAGATACGCAGTATTTT CASALLVSTDTQYF